Listed here is a single T cell receptor (beta chain). Sequencing used immunoSEQ multiplex PCR; TCRdb keeps in-frame clones, though not all of them. The data hold some 87,000 clones, with around 94% observed a single time. This sample stems from a study of technical replicates of blood from a few donors. Per the germline V gene, CDR1 is MNHNY and CDR2 is SVGAGI (reference sequence). V was pared by 6 bases and J by 1 base, with 9 bases between. The CDR3 has 13 amino acids. The chain recombines TRBV6-6 with TRBJ1-1; TRBD1 is a possible D gene (5 bases). The receptor was isolated from a human donor in good health. Sequencing was done on a sample of T cells isolated from PBMCs. The CDR3 coding sequence is TGTGCCAGCAGAAAGACAGCGAACACTGAAGCTTTCTTT. This codes for CASRKTANTEAFF.